The 24 T cell receptor beta chains reported below all come from one sample, sequenced in a study of T cell changes during pregnancy in multiple sclerosis (dated by TCRdb to between 2019 and 2020). Library creation used the immunoSEQ multiplex PCR assay. This is the immuneACCESS table as TCRdb keeps it, with only in-frame sequences that have V and J called. A part of the clones is gone; compared with another copy, unresolved V genes explain less than half, and the rest is unexplained. Here the sample has fewer than 80,000 clones; roughly 90% occur a single time. The top ten clonotypes cover over 0.7% of the sample. Material: peripheral blood, obtained in the first trimester of pregnancy. The origin of the receptors is a female donor in good health, enrolled as a control in a pregnancy study.

The V gene is TRBV28, the J gene TRBJ2-1; 8 bases fit TRBD2. Germline assignment: CDR1 MDHEN and CDR2 SYDVKM. V shed 5 bases, J shed 4 bases, and the junction held 4 bases outside the gene matches. The CDR3 is made up of 14 amino acids. Here the CDR3 DNA reads TGTGCCAGCAGTCCGGGGGGGAATTACAATGAGCAGTTCTTC. The encoded protein is CASSPGGNYNEQFF. The variable domain in full, completed from reference TRBV28 and TRBJ2-1, reads DVKVTQSSRYLVKRTGEKVFLECVQDMDHENMFWYRQDPGLGLRLIYFSYDVKMKEKGDIPEGYSVSREKKERFSLILESASTNQTSMYLCASSPGGNYNEQFFGPGTRLTVL.

The V gene is TRBV18, the J gene TRBJ1-5; D call uncertain. With 3 bases removed from V and 7 bases from J, the gap between germline ends came to 10 bases. Germline V gene data show CDR1 as KGHSH and CDR2 as LQKENI. The CDR3 contains 13 residues. CDR3 bases: TGTGCCAGCTCACCTAGTGCCGAGCAGCCCCAGCATTTT. It yields the protein CASSPSAEQPQHF.

This chain joins TRBV7-9 and TRBJ1-1; tentatively, D is TRBD1 (5 bases). V gave up 5 bases and J gave up 3 bases, with 10 bases separating them. Looked up from germline, CDR1 is SEHNR and CDR2 is FQNEAQ (reference sequence). The CDR3 sequence is 13 residues long. CDR3 in amino acids: CASSRAGYTEAFF. The CDR3 DNA reads TGTGCCAGCAGCCGGGCAGGGTACACTGAAGCTTTCTTT. Filled out from reference TRBV7-9 and TRBJ1-1, the complete variable domain reads DTGVSQNPRHKITKRGQNVTFRCDPISEHNRLYWYRQTLGQGPEFLTYFQNEAQLEKSRLLSDRFSAERPKGSFSTLEIQRTEQGDSAMYLCASSRAGYTEAFFGQGTRLTVV.

This chain uses TRBV30 with TRBJ1-3, with a possible D match to TRBD1 (6 bases). Germline loops: CDR1 GTSNPN, CDR2 SVGIG (reference sequence). The CDR3 is 14 amino acids. The V end was cut by 3 bases, the J end by 5 bases, with 14 bases between. This CDR3 is CAWRETGSRNTIYF. The CDR3 bases are TGTGCCTGGAGGGAAACAGGGAGTAGAAACACCATATATTTT.

V and J are TRBV7-2 and TRBJ1-1; 9 bases are a match to TRBD1. The length of the CDR3 is 13 residues. Germline CDR1 and CDR2: SGHTA and FQGNSA. V shed 4 bases and J 10 bases; nucleotides not matched to a gene: 7. The CDR3 sequence is CASSWTQGAIAFF. CDR3 DNA sequence: TGTGCCAGCAGCTGGACACAGGGGGCCATAGCTTTCTTT.

J is TRBJ1-1 and V is TRBV19, with a weak D call TRBD1 (5 bases). Per germline, CDR1 LNHDA and CDR2 SQIVND (reference sequence). The length of the CDR3 is 15 residues. Trimming pared 7 bases from V and 1 base from J, leaving 16 bases between. Here the CDR3 reads CASNGALGRNTEAFF. The CDR3 nucleotides read TGTGCCAGTAATGGGGCCCTCGGACGGAACACTGAAGCTTTCTTT.

The chain recombines TRBV6-4 with TRBJ2-3, with 10 bases aligning to TRBD2. Trimming at V came to 0 bases and at J to 4 bases, leaving 4 bases not matched to a gene. CDR1 MRHNA and CDR2 SNTAGT come from the germline V gene. The CDR3 spans 16 residues. The CDR3 region is CASSDSSGGGPDTQYF. In DNA, the CDR3 is TGTGCCAGCAGTGACTCGAGCGGGGGGGGCCCAGATACGCAGTATTTT.

This clone has a single count. The rearrangement uses TRBV4-1 and TRBJ2-2, with 11 bases lining up with TRBD2. Germline values: CDR1 MGHRA, CDR2 YSYEKL. The CDR3 consists of 17 residues. The V gene end was trimmed by 4 bases and the J gene end by 0 bases; junction bases not matched to a gene: 4. The CDR3 is CASSPLAGGPNTGELFF. The CDR3 DNA sequence: TGCGCCAGCAGCCCTCTAGCGGGGGGCCCGAACACCGGGGAGCTGTTTTTT.

This sequence joins TRBV4-2 and TRBJ1-2; TRBD1 aligns across 7 bases. J was trimmed by 4 bases and V by 4 bases; bases with no gene match: 12. This CDR3 contains 16 residues. CDR1 LGHNA and CDR2 YNFKEQ come from the germline V gene. CDR3 bases: TGTGCCAGCAGCCTAGCAGGGGGGCCGGAGGGCTATGGCTACACCTTC. Protein sequence: CASSLAGGPEGYGYTF.

This chain joins TRBV30 and TRBJ2-5; D is possibly TRBD1 (5 bases). The V and J ends lost 2 bases and 5 bases respectively, with 12 bases between them. CDR1 is GTSNPN, CDR2 SVGIG, per germline (reference sequence). This CDR3 is built from 13 residues. This chain's CDR3 is CAWSIGVGETQYF. The DNA for the CDR3 is TGTGCCTGGAGTATAGGGGTGGGCGAGACCCAGTACTTC.

This rearrangement joins TRBV14 to TRBJ1-2; unclear D gene. CDR3 size: 15 residues. Germline V gene sequence: CDR1 SGHDN, CDR2 FVKESK. V shed 0 bases and J shed 4 bases, with 12 bases lying between them. CDR3 coding DNA: TGTGCCAGCAGCCAAGACCGCAGACGGAGCTATGGCTACACCTTC. Protein: CASSQDRRRSYGYTF.

This clone was found once. The chain recombines TRBV5-1 with TRBJ2-5; D perhaps matches TRBD2 (6 bases). This CDR3 is 15 amino acids long. The V end was cut by 0 bases, the J end by 2 bases, with 11 bases between. Per the germline V gene, CDR1 is SGHRS and CDR2 is YFSETQ. The CDR3 is CASSLGSSAQETQYF. CDR3 in DNA: TGCGCCAGCAGCTTGGGGTCTAGCGCACAAGAGACCCAGTACTTC.

As DNA, the CDR3 is TGCGCCAGCTTCCTCCACCCGGGACAGGGGACAGATACGCAGTATTTT. As protein: CASFLHPGQGTDTQYF. The gene calls are TRBV5-1 and TRBJ2-3, with 10 bases lining up with TRBD1. The CDR3 runs to 16 residues. The V segment lost 7 bases and the J segment 3 bases; nucleotides outside the gene matches: 11. CDR1 is SGHRS, CDR2 YFSETQ, per germline. The variable domain in full, completed from reference TRBV5-1 and TRBJ2-3, reads KAGVTQTPRYLIKTRGQQVTLSCSPISGHRSVSWYQQTPGQGLQFLFEYFSETQRNKGNFPGRFSGRQFSNSRSEMNVSTLELGDSALYLCASFLHPGQGTDTQYFGPGTRLTVL.

The chain carries TRBV5-1 and TRBJ2-5; 9 bases agree with TRBD2. Germline CDR1 reads SGHRS; CDR2 reads YFSETQ. The V segment lost 0 bases and the J segment 2 bases; nucleotides outside the gene matches: 5. There are 16 residues in the CDR3. The CDR3 is CASSLVGLAGQETQYF. The DNA of the CDR3 is TGCGCCAGCAGCTTGGTTGGGCTAGCGGGACAAGAGACCCAGTACTTC.

CDR3 sequence reads: CASSELPGTNAYF. Here the CDR3 DNA reads TGTGCCAGCAGCGAGTTACCGGGGACTAACGCTTACTTC. The chain combines TRBV9 with TRBJ2-5; 7 bases align to TRBD2. This CDR3 is built from 13 residues. Trimming took 3 bases from V and 14 from J; bases not matched to a gene: 13. The germline V gene has CDR1 SGDLS and CDR2 YYNGEE.

The rearrangement joins TRBV6-5 to TRBJ2-4; TRBD1 matches 8 bases. This CDR3 has 16 residues. Germline V gene lookup returns CDR1 MNHEY and CDR2 SVGAGI. Trimming cost V 4 bases and J 9 bases; bases outside gene matches: 14. The CDR3 is CASSSRLGTGLSIQYF. In DNA, the CDR3 is TGTGCCAGCAGTTCGCGCCTTGGGACAGGCCTTAGCATTCAGTACTTC.

The chain uses TRBV18 and TRBJ1-1; D is unclear. Trimming removed 2 bases at V and 8 bases at J, with 9 bases between. Germline V gene data show CDR1 as KGHSH and CDR2 as LQKENI. This CDR3 region has 12 residues. The CDR3 sequence is CASSPMASEAFF. The CDR3 DNA sequence: TGTGCCAGCTCACCAATGGCATCCGAAGCTTTCTTT.

V usage is TRBV29-1 and J usage is TRBJ1-5; D is unclear. Trimming shortened V by 5 bases and J by 0 bases, and 17 bases separated the two germline ends. Germline CDR1 and CDR2: SQVTM and ANQGSEA. The CDR3 sequence is 16 residues long. This CDR3 is CSVRFGTADSNQPQHF. DNA for the CDR3: TGCAGCGTTAGGTTCGGAACAGCTGATAGCAATCAGCCCCAGCATTTT. The entire variable domain, with the rest obtained from reference TRBV29-1 and TRBJ1-5, is as follows: SAVISQKPSRDICQRGTSLTIQCQVDSQVTMMFWYRQQPGQSLTLIATANQGSEATYESGFVIDKFPISRPNLTFSTLTVSNMSPEDSSIYLCSVRFGTADSNQPQHFGDGTRLSIL.

The chain is built from TRBV13 and TRBJ2-3, with D possibly TRBD1 on 6 matching bases. The CDR3 contains 15 residues. V was shortened by 6 bases and J by 0 bases, with 13 bases between the two germline ends. Germline loops: CDR1 PRHDT, CDR2 FYEKMQ (reference sequence). The chain's CDR3 is CASSRGGTSTDTQYF. The CDR3 DNA is TGTGCCAGCAGTCGAGGGGGTACTAGCACAGATACGCAGTATTTT.

This chain uses TRBV28 with TRBJ2-3, with 8 bases identical to TRBD2. Germline V CDR1 and CDR2: MDHEN, SYDVKM. The CDR3 is made up of 23 amino acids. V lost 4 bases and J lost 0; bases outside the gene matches: 27. The chain's CDR3 is CASSYLWGGPRREVPTSTDTQYF. The CDR3 bases are TGTGCCAGCAGTTATTTGTGGGGAGGACCTAGGCGGGAGGTTCCCACTAGCACAGATACGCAGTATTTT.

The rearrangement joins TRBV29-1 to TRBJ1-4; D call uncertain. Deletions cut 4 bases from V and 0 bases from J, with 6 bases between. The CDR3 contains 13 residues. Germline CDR1 SQVTM, CDR2 ANQGSEA. Written as DNA, the CDR3 is TGCAGCGTTGCACCAGCAACTAATGAAAAACTGTTTTTT. This sequence encodes CSVAPATNEKLFF. The full variable domain, completed using reference TRBV29-1 and TRBJ1-4, is SAVISQKPSRDICQRGTSLTIQCQVDSQVTMMFWYRQQPGQSLTLIATANQGSEATYESGFVIDKFPISRPNLTFSTLTVSNMSPEDSSIYLCSVAPATNEKLFFGSGTQLSVL.

This clone was seen only once. The rearrangement uses TRBV2 and TRBJ1-4, with D hard to call. The ends were cut back, 1 base at V and 8 bases at J, with 11 bases in the middle. The CDR3 consists of 14 residues. The V gene's germline CDR1 is SNHLY and CDR2 FYNNEI. The CDR3 reads CASSEGHPAEKLFF. The DNA of the CDR3 is TGTGCCAGCAGTGAAGGCCACCCCGCGGAAAAACTGTTTTTT.

The chain couples TRBV7-2 to TRBJ2-1, with D maybe TRBD2 (6 bases). There are 16 residues in the CDR3. V was cut by 3 bases and J by 6 bases, with 18 bases left in between. From germline, CDR1 is SGHTA and CDR2 FQGNSA. This CDR3 is CASSLEGRRKGNEQFF. DNA of the CDR3: TGTGCCAGCAGCTTGGAGGGACGACGAAAGGGCAATGAGCAGTTCTTC.

The chain is built from TRBV5-1 and TRBJ2-3; D gene unclear. The CDR3 runs 14 residues. From germline, CDR1 is SGHRS and CDR2 YFSETQ. V lost 0 bases to trimming and J lost 2 bases, with 7 bases between them. In nucleotides, the CDR3 is TGCGCCAGCAGCTTGGCTGGCCTCACAGATACGCAGTATTTT. It specifies CASSLAGLTDTQYF.